The clone carrying this T cell receptor (beta chain) was observed a handful of times. Its antigen is still unknown. This sample is drawn from a study of beta chain features in type 1 diabetes. Study findings and constraints: For Type 1 diabetes patients, all four CD4+ subsets carried TCRB CDR3s that were moderately but significantly shorter.

Of the isolated RNA, all was reverse transcribed, and so the sequenced material was expressed TCRB transcripts. Assay used: immunoSEQ multiplex PCR; TCRdb lists only in-frame clones, some missing. The sample has about 660,000 clones; more than 12% are singletons. Per donor, one heparinised blood draw averaged approximately 110 mL. Germline loops: CDR1 MNHEY, CDR2 SVGAGI. V lost 5 bases, J lost 1 base, and 12 bases lay in between. The CDR3 contains 14 residues. This receptor was obtained from a young man with type 1 diabetes. Input material: naive CD4+ T cells from blood. V gene TRBV6-5 combines with J gene TRBJ2-7; possibly TRBD1 for D (5 bases). Written as DNA, the CDR3 is TGTGCCAGCAGTAAGAGACAGCTATCCTACGAGCAGTACTTC. Its protein is CASSKRQLSYEQYF.